The source of this T cell receptor (beta chain) is a study of a mutant IDH1 vaccine in newly diagnosed glioma. Study overall: The treated population exhibited a male proportion of roughly 62%, a female proportion of around 38%, and a mean age of roughly 41 years. Patients got radiotherapy, temozolomide, or both beforehand, and most got both.

In regard to this clone: Antigen specificity is unknown.

Time point indicated: baseline, week 1 (first vaccination visit). Treatment reported: pre-vaccination baseline after standard-of-care therapy. Sequencing used immunoSEQ multiplex PCR; TCRdb keeps in-frame clones, though not all of them. The sample carries 40,000 or so clones, just under 80% recorded once. CDR3 length equals 15 residues. In germline, CDR1 is LGHNA, CDR2 YSLEER. V shed 3 bases and J shed 5 bases, with 16 bases lying between them. Study-wide results and caveats: Pseudoprogression apparently lacked any relation to changes in top peripheral T cell clonotypes.

Sequencing was performed on PBMCs, taken from a glioma patient treated with radiotherapy, temozolomide or both. The sequence derives from a man in his forties or fifties with glioma. Some clones in this sample may be carry-over from other donors' samples. The chain links TRBV4-3 to TRBJ1-1, with D possibly TRBD1 on 5 matching bases. The DNA of the CDR3 is TGCGCCAGCAGCCACCAAGGGACCGCGAGGACTGAAGCTTTCTTT. It translates to CASSHQGTARTEAFF.